These T cell receptor beta chains were read from a single sample in a study of T cells in Graves' hyperthyroidism and ophthalmopathy. MiXCR, applied by TCRdb to the multiplex PCR reads, yields one record per CDR3 protein. The sample includes a few hundred thousand distinct CDR3 sequences, more than 12% of them seen just once. The sequenced sample was blood. Receptor source: a woman under 40 with Graves' ophthalmopathy. The CDR3 runs from the conserved cysteine through the conserved F or W. Fields, in order: J gene, V gene, CDR3 protein.

TRBJ2-5 | TRBV25-1 | CASSVPGTPGETQYF
TRBJ2-5 | TRBV5-5 | CASSLDTSGGQETQYF
TRBJ1-4 | TRBV12-5 | CASGSWELNEKLFF
TRBJ2-7 | TRBV20-1 | CSAGTTSGVYEQYF
TRBJ2-4 | TRBV15 | CATSKDLAKNIQYF
TRBJ1-4 | TRBV6-1 | CASSQRGWALRTGVTTNEKLFF
TRBJ2-1 | TRBV30 | CAWSTGLSNEQFF
TRBJ1-1 | TRBV3-1 | CASSPWTGGKNTEAFF
TRBJ1-2 | TRBV11-3 | CASSSAGQGPLHTF
TRBJ2-3 | TRBV28 | CASTSGGAADTQYF